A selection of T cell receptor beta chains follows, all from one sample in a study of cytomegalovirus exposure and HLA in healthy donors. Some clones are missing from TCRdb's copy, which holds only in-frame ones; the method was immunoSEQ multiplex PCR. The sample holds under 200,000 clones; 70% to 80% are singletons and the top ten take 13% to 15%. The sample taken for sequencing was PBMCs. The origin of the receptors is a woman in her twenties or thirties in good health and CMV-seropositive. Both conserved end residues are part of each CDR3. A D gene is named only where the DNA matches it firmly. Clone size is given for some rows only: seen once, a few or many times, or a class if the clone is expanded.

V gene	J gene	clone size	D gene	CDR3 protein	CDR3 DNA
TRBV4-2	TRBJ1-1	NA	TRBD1	CASSQDGGGTFNTEAFF	TGTGCCAGCAGCCAAGATGGAGGGGGCACGTTTAACACTGAAGCTTTCTTT
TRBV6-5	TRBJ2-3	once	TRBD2	CASSSGSGGAPTTQYF	TGTGCCAGCAGTTCAGGTAGCGGGGGGGCACCAACTACGCAGTATTTT
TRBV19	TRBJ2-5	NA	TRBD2	CASSGLAGSLIENQYF	TGTGCCAGTAGCGGACTAGCGGGGTCTCTCATCGAGAACCAGTACTTC
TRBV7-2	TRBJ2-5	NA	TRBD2	CASSLLAGGETQYF	TGTGCCAGCAGCTTATTAGCGGGAGGGGAGACCCAGTACTTC
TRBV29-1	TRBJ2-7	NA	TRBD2	CSVIGSSGATFYEQCF	TGCAGCGTTATAGGGTCTAGCGGGGCGACCTTTTACGAGCAGTGCTTC
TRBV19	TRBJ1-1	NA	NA	CASSMLSGQNTEAFF	TGTGCCAGTAGTATGTTGTCAGGTCAGAACACTGAAGCTTTCTTT
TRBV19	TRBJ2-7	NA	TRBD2	CASSLPGGYEQYF	TGTGCCAGTAGTTTACCGGGGGGATACGAGCAGTACTTC
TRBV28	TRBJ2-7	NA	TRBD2	CASSLGGGSSYEQYF	TGTGCCAGCAGTTTAGGGGGAGGGAGCTCCTACGAGCAGTACTTC
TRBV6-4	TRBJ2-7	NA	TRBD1	CASRRDRRPYEQYF	TGTGCCAGCAGGCGGGACAGGCGTCCCTACGAGCAGTACTTC
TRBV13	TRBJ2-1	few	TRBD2	CASRLGATSGGAGEQFF	TGTGCCAGCAGATTAGGGGCGACTAGCGGGGGGGCTGGTGAGCAGTTCTTC
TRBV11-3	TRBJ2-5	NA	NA	CASSLGSNPTGLQETQYF	TGTGCCAGCAGCTTAGGTTCGAACCCTACAGGGCTCCAAGAGACCCAGTACTTC
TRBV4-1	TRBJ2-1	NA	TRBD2	CASSRLAGVGNEQFF	TGCGCCAGCAGCCGACTAGCGGGAGTGGGTAATGAGCAGTTCTTC
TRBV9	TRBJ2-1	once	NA	CASSVAGGNSYNEQFF	TGTGCCAGCAGCGTAGCTGGGGGGAACTCCTACAATGAGCAGTTCTTC
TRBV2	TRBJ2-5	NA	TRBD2	CASSDLRGLAGGEETQYF	TGTGCCAGCAGTGACTTGAGGGGACTAGCGGGGGGAGAAGAGACCCAGTACTTC
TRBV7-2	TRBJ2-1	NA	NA	CASSLAYGAYNEQFF	TGTGCCAGCAGCTTAGCGTACGGGGCCTACAATGAGCAGTTCTTC
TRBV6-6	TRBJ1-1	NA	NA	CASRTFENTEAFF	TGTGCCAGCAGAACATTCGAGAACACTGAAGCTTTCTTT
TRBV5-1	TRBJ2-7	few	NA	CASSFDSLYEQYF	TGCGCCAGCAGCTTCGACAGTCTCTACGAGCAGTACTTC
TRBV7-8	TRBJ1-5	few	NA	CASSLAAHQPQHF	TGTGCCAGCAGCTTAGCCGCGCATCAGCCCCAGCATTTT
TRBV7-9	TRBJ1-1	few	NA	CASSSSGGRTEAFF	TGTGCCAGCAGCTCAAGCGGGGGGCGAACTGAAGCTTTCTTT
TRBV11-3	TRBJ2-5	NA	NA	CASSPGQKETQYF	TGTGCCAGCAGCCCAGGACAGAAAGAGACCCAGTACTTC
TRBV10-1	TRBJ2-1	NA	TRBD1	CASSESVGQGYNEQFF	TGCGCCAGCAGTGAGTCGGTCGGACAGGGGTACAATGAGCAGTTCTTC
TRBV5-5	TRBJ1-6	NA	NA	CASSLEVRGKPLHF	TGTGCCAGCAGCTTGGAGGTCCGGGGGAAACCCCTCCACTTT
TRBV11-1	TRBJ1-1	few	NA	CASSEFTGNTEAFF	TGTGCCAGCAGCGAGTTCACCGGGAACACTGAAGCTTTCTTT
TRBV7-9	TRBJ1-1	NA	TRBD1	CASGYRGRNTEAFF	TGTGCCAGCGGCTACAGGGGGAGGAACACTGAAGCTTTCTTT
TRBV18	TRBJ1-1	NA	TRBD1	CASSPPTGWDTEAFF	TGTGCCAGCTCACCACCGACAGGGTGGGACACTGAAGCTTTCTTT
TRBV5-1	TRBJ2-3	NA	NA	CASSLSRADTQYF	TGCGCCAGCAGCTTGTCCCGGGCAGATACGCAGTATTTT
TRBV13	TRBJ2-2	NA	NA	CASSGIIPGELFF	TGTGCCAGCTCCGGGATCATCCCCGGGGAGCTGTTTTTT
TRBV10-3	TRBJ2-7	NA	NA	CAISESIRGIPYEQYF	TGTGCCATCAGTGAGTCGATCAGGGGAATCCCCTACGAGCAGTACTTC
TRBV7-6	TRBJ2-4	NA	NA	CASSPNTRQAPEDIQYF	TGTGCCAGCAGCCCTAACACCCGACAGGCTCCCGAGGACATTCAGTACTTC
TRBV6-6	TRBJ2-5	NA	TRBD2	CASSQREGRKYF	TGTGCCAGCAGTCAAAGGGAGGGGAGGAAGTACTTC
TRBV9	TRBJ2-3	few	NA	CASSGVMTGTDTQYF	TGTGCCAGCAGCGGAGTCATGACAGGCACAGATACGCAGTATTTT
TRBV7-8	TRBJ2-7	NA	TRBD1	CASSLDSLGTDYEQYF	TGTGCCAGCAGCTTAGATAGTCTCGGGACAGATTACGAGCAGTACTTC
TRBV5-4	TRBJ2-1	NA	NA	CASSLDEANEQFF	TGTGCCAGCAGCTTGGATGAGGCTAATGAGCAGTTCTTC
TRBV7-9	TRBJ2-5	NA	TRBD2	CASSSTSGAQETQYF	TGTGCCAGCAGCTCGACTAGCGGGGCCCAAGAGACCCAGTACTTC
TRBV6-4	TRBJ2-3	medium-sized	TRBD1	CASSDQGAGTDTQYF	TGTGCCAGCAGTGATCAGGGGGCCGGAACAGATACGCAGTATTTT
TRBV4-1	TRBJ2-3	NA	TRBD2	CASSQPQAGVTDTQYF	TGCGCCAGCAGCCAACCCCAGGCGGGAGTCACAGATACGCAGTATTTT
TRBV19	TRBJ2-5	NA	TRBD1	CASSPRQGQETQYF	TGTGCCAGTAGTCCAAGACAGGGCCAAGAGACCCAGTACTTC
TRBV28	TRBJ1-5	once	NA	CASSYNPQTYSPGQPQHF	TGTGCCAGCAGTTACAACCCTCAGACATATTCCCCAGGTCAGCCCCAGCATTTT
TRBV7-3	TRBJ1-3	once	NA	CATGVGTGNTIYF	TGTGCCACCGGGGTAGGCACTGGAAACACCATATATTTT
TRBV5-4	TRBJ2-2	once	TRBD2	CASSSTASSGGTGELFF	TGTGCCAGCAGCTCAACCGCCTCTAGCGGGGGGACCGGGGAGCTGTTTTTT
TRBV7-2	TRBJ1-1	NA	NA	CASIRPLDNPGDTEAFF	TGTGCCAGCATACGTCCCCTGGACAACCCAGGCGACACTGAAGCTTTCTTT
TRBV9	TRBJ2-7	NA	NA	CASSVQGSEQYF	TGTGCCAGCAGCGTACAGGGTAGCGAGCAGTACTTC